This entry lists 31 T cell receptor beta chains sequenced from one sample in a study of T cells after yellow fever vaccination. TCRdb re-called the 5' RACE reads with MiXCR, one entry per CDR3 protein. The table lists hundreds of thousands of distinct CDR3 sequences, under 15% of them singletons. The source material was CD4+ T cells sorted from PBMCs, sampled 15 days after the yellow fever booster vaccination. All receptors come from a man between 18 and 29 years old who received the YFV17D yellow fever vaccine.

The sample holds a few counts of this clonotype. The V call is TRBV28, the J call TRBJ2-7; 7 bases map to TRBD1. Trimming at V came to 2 bases and at J to 7 bases, leaving 8 bases not matched to a gene. Germline V gives CDR1 MDHEN, CDR2 SYDVKM. The CDR3 sequence is 14 residues long. CDR3 in amino acids: CASSLVSTGWEQYF. The CDR3 DNA is TGTGCCAGCAGTTTAGTCTCGACAGGGTGGGAGCAGTACTTC.

This clonotype was seen a handful of times. CDR3 residues: CASSLSFSQETQYF. For the CDR3, the DNA is TGTGCCAGCAGCTTAAGTTTCAGCCAAGAGACCCAGTACTTC. J is TRBJ2-5 and V is TRBV7-8; D uncertain. This CDR3 contains 14 residues. V lost 2 bases and J lost 1, with 8 bases in between. Germline V gene sequence: CDR1 SGHVS, CDR2 FQNEAQ.

The chain uses TRBV6-2 or TRBV6-3 and TRBJ2-5, with D possibly being TRBD1 (6 bases). This CDR3 has 13 residues. Germline CDR1 MNHEY, CDR2 SVGEGT. Trimming cost V 10 bases and J 1 base, with 13 bases left between them. The CDR3 DNA reads TGTGCCACTCGAGGGACACCCCAAGAGACCCAGTACTTC. Protein product: CATRGTPQETQYF.

The sample holds a few counts of this clonotype. The chain combines TRBV20-1 with TRBJ2-3, with TRBD1 identical over 8 bases. In germline, CDR1 is DFQATT, CDR2 SNEGSKA (reference sequence). The CDR3 is made up of 14 amino acids. J was trimmed by 6 bases and V by 5 bases; bases with no gene match: 10. The CDR3 region has the DNA TGCAGTGCTCGGGACAGGCCCCATGGCGATACGCAGTATTTT. Translated, it gives CSARDRPHGDTQYF.

The V and J genes are TRBV20-1 and TRBJ1-2; D gene uncertain. This CDR3 spans 14 amino acids. V lost 2 bases, J lost 9 bases, and 19 bases lay in between. Germline V gives CDR1 DFQATT, CDR2 SNEGSKA (reference sequence). In DNA, the CDR3 is TGCAGTGCTAGAATTGGAATAGGGTTAATGAGCTACACCTTC. Amino acid sequence: CSARIGIGLMSYTF.

This clonotype appeared many times. The J gene is TRBJ1-6, the V gene TRBV7-2; D ambiguous. With 3 bases removed from V and 6 bases from J, the gap between germline ends came to 6 bases. There are 13 residues in the CDR3. Germline V lookup: CDR1 SGHTA, CDR2 FQGNSA. Here the CDR3 reads CASSFRPNSPLHF. CDR3 in DNA: TGTGCCAGCAGCTTCCGTCCTAATTCACCCCTCCACTTT.

This chain joins TRBV9 and TRBJ2-3; maybe TRBD2 (6 bases). The germline V gene has CDR1 SGDLS and CDR2 YYNGEE. The CDR3 has 14 amino acids. Trimming left V 4 bases short and J 2 bases short, with 11 bases between. This chain's CDR3 is CASSQRVYTDTQYF. CDR3 nucleotides: TGTGCCAGCAGCCAGCGGGTCTACACAGATACGCAGTATTTT.

This clonotype was seen at least ten times. The chain combines TRBV20-1 with TRBJ2-4; 11 nucleotides agree with TRBD1. Germline-derived CDR1 and CDR2 are DFQATT and SNEGSKA (reference sequence). After removal of 3 bases from V and 8 bases from J, the junction contained 6 bases not matched to a gene. This CDR3 has 14 residues. The CDR3 DNA follows: TGCAGTGCTAGGGCGGGACAGGGGGTAGACATTCAGTACTTC. This encodes CSARAGQGVDIQYF.

This chain uses TRBV7-2 with TRBJ2-3; D is perhaps TRBD1 (5 bases). Trimming left V 3 bases short and J 0 bases short, with 7 bases between. There are 14 residues in the CDR3. The germline gives CDR1 SGHTA, CDR2 FQGNSA. The CDR3 bases are TGTGCCAGCAGCTTCAGGGTCAGCACAGATACGCAGTATTTT. It encodes CASSFRVSTDTQYF.

This clonotype was picked up many times. This sequence joins TRBV5-1 and TRBJ2-2; no definite D call. The V end lost 5 bases, the J end lost 6 bases, and 14 bases lay between the germline ends. The CDR3 has 14 residues. Germline V gene lookup returns CDR1 SGHRS and CDR2 YFSETQ. The CDR3 nucleotides read TGCGCCAGCAGGGTCCCAGGTCTCGCCGGGGAGCTGTTTTTT. This encodes CASRVPGLAGELFF.

This clonotype was detected a few times. V is TRBV29-1 and J is TRBJ2-5; 7 nucleotides line up with TRBD1. The CDR3 length is 13 residues. The germline gives CDR1 SQVTM, CDR2 ANQGSEA. V was pared by 8 bases and J by 0 bases, with 6 bases of the junction left unmatched. CDR3 DNA: TGCAGCACGACAGGGTCGGACCAAGAGACCCAGTACTTC. It specifies CSTTGSDQETQYF.

This chain joins TRBV11-2 and TRBJ2-7, with TRBD1 matching over 10 bases. Losses at the gene ends were 6 bases for V and 4 bases for J; bases not matched to a gene: 9. Germline CDR1 SGHAT, CDR2 FQNNGV. CDR3 length: 15 residues. CDR3 sequence: CASRPAGTGVYEQYV. CDR3 coding DNA: TGTGCCAGCAGACCCGCCGGGACAGGGGTGTACGAGCAGTACGTC.

This rearrangement joins TRBV6-2 or TRBV6-3 to TRBJ2-1, with D unresolved. Per germline, CDR1 MNHEY and CDR2 SVGEGT. V gave up 2 bases and J gave up 4 bases, with 15 bases separating them. This CDR3 is built from 16 residues. The CDR3 loop is CASSYHDTVLYNEQFF. The CDR3 DNA follows: TGTGCCAGCAGTTACCATGACACTGTCCTGTACAATGAGCAGTTCTTC.

This clonotype was counted a few times. The CDR3 spells CASSYLASDTQYF. As DNA, the CDR3 is TGTGCCAGCAGTTACTTAGCGTCAGATACGCAGTATTTT. The chain joins TRBV6-2 or TRBV6-3 to TRBJ2-3; TRBD2 might be the D (5 bases). Germline-derived CDR1 and CDR2 are MNHEY and SVGEGT. The CDR3 runs to 13 residues. Trimming stripped 1 base from V and 4 bases from J, with 6 bases between.

In this sample, this clonotype turned up a few times. The gene calls are TRBV7-3 and TRBJ2-3, with D perhaps matching TRBD2 (5 bases). This CDR3 spans 15 amino acids. Germline values: CDR1 SGHTA, CDR2 FQGTGA. V shed 5 bases and J shed 4 bases, with 16 bases lying between them. The CDR3 DNA follows: TGTGCCAGCAGCCCGAGGGCATTCCTGGCAGATACGCAGTATTTT. This gives the protein CASSPRAFLADTQYF.

This chain joins TRBV7-3 and TRBJ2-3; 8 nucleotides align to TRBD1. V trimming: 5 bases; J trimming: 4 bases; junction bases outside the gene matches: 5. CDR3 length: 14 amino acids. Germline CDR1 is SGHTA and CDR2 is FQGTGA. The CDR3 bases are TGTGCCAGCAGCCTGACAGGGGCCCCAGATACGCAGTATTTT. It translates to CASSLTGAPDTQYF.

V gene TRBV5-6 combines with J gene TRBJ2-3, with 9 bases aligning to TRBD2. CDR1 and CDR2 from the germline V gene are SGHDT and YYEEEE. V lost 5 bases and J lost 2; bases outside the gene matches: 9. This CDR3 region has 16 residues. The CDR3: CASRLRLAGTTDTQYF. The CDR3 nucleotides are TGTGCCAGCAGACTGAGGCTAGCGGGGACCACAGATACGCAGTATTTT. The whole variable domain, remainder taken from reference TRBV5-6 and TRBJ2-3, is DAGVTQSPTHLIKTRGQQVTLRCSPKSGHDTVSWYQQALGQGPQFIFQYYEEEERQRGNFPDRFSGHQFPNYSSELNVNALLLGDSALYLCASRLRLAGTTDTQYFGPGTRLTVL.

V is TRBV9 and J is TRBJ1-2, with 9 bases matching TRBD1. Germline CDR1 is SGDLS and CDR2 is YYNGEE. J was trimmed by 5 bases and V by 3 bases; bases with no gene match: 8. The length of the CDR3 is 15 residues. CDR3 region: CASSAGQGLWYGYTF. The CDR3, as DNA: TGTGCCAGCAGCGCCGGACAGGGGTTATGGTATGGCTACACCTTC. Using reference TRBV9 and TRBJ1-2 for the parts outside the CDR3, the full variable domain is DSGVTQTPKHLITATGQRVTLRCSPRSGDLSVYWYQQSLDQGLQFLIQYYNGEERAKGNILERFSAQQFPDLHSELNLSSLELGDSALYFCASSAGQGLWYGYTFGSGTRLTVV.

The gene calls are TRBV20-1 and TRBJ1-2; 8 nucleotides agree with TRBD1. The J segment lost 8 bases and the V segment lost 6 bases, leaving 11 bases of the junction unmatched. The germline gives CDR1 DFQATT, CDR2 SNEGSKA (reference sequence). The CDR3 length is 13 residues. The CDR3 coding sequence is TGCAGTGCGGTAATTCAGGGGGCTGGAGGCTACACCTTC. Its protein product is CSAVIQGAGGYTF.

The chain combines TRBV20-1 with TRBJ2-3; TRBD1 might be the D (5 bases). The germline V and J ends were trimmed by 5 bases and 0 bases, with 12 bases remaining between them. In germline, CDR1 is DFQATT, CDR2 SNEGSKA (reference sequence). The CDR3 has 14 residues. The CDR3 coding sequence is TGCAGTGCTGGTGTAGGGGCTAGCACAGATACGCAGTATTTT. Its translation is CSAGVGASTDTQYF.

The chain joins TRBV3-1 to TRBJ1-2; no reliable D call. CDR1 and CDR2 (germline): LGHDT, YNNKEL (reference sequence). The CDR3 consists of 13 residues. Trimming took off 1 base at V and 4 bases at J, with 7 bases between the two ends. The CDR3 DNA sequence: TGTGCCAGCAGCCAAGTAGGCACCTATGGCTACACCTTC. Translated, it gives CASSQVGTYGYTF.

This clonotype has more than one count but fewer than ten. The chain recombines TRBV28 with TRBJ1-6, with 10 bases aligning to TRBD1. Germline V gene sequence: CDR1 MDHEN, CDR2 SYDVKM. The CDR3 has 16 amino acids. The trim removed 5 bases at V and 10 bases at J, leaving 11 bases unmatched. CDR3 nucleotides: TGTGCCAGCAGTACGCCGGGACAGGGGTTGGACTCACCCCTCCACTTT. This codes for CASSTPGQGLDSPLHF.

Points on this clonotype: This may be a read error: a much more frequent sequence differs by one nucleotide. V usage is TRBV7-9 and J usage is TRBJ2-3; the D gene is possibly TRBD1 (6 bases). This CDR3 is 14 amino acids long. Per the germline V gene, CDR1 is SEHNR and CDR2 is FQNEAQ (reference sequence). The CDR3 reads CASSPGQLTDTQFF. The CDR3 DNA reads as TGTGCCAGCAGCCCCGGACAGCTGACAGATACGCAGTTTTTT.

This clonotype was counted only a few times. V is TRBV5-1 and J is TRBJ1-1; tentatively, D is TRBD1 (5 bases). Germline CDR1 SGHRS, CDR2 YFSETQ. CDR3 size: 15 residues. Trimming removed 0 bases from V and 11 bases from J, with 20 bases in between. CDR3 loop: CASSLGSGPENAAFF. For the CDR3, the DNA is TGCGCCAGCAGCTTGGGATCGGGGCCTGAAAATGCGGCTTTCTTT.

In this sample, this clonotype turned up a few times. This chain connects TRBV7-9 to TRBJ2-1, with a tentative D call TRBD2 (5 bases). CDR3 size: 13 residues. Germline values: CDR1 SEHNR, CDR2 FQNEAQ (reference sequence). Between the trimmed V and J ends, which lost 1 base and 6 bases, there was a span of 7 bases. CDR3: CASSLVTTNEQFF. The CDR3 DNA reads TGTGCCAGCAGCTTAGTGACTACCAATGAGCAGTTCTTC.

This chain joins TRBV7-2 and TRBJ2-1, with 12 bases aligning to TRBD2. The CDR3 has 18 residues. V shed 6 bases, J shed 7 bases, and the junction held 16 bases outside the gene matches. CDR1 and CDR2 from the germline V gene are SGHTA and FQGNSA. The CDR3 here is CASRPVLAGGLRRNEQFF. CDR3 bases: TGTGCCAGCAGACCCGTCCTAGCGGGGGGGCTGAGAAGGAATGAGCAGTTCTTC.

The gene calls are TRBV7-9 and TRBJ2-2; 7 bases are shared with TRBD1. Per the germline V gene, CDR1 is SEHNR and CDR2 is FQNEAQ (reference sequence). The length of the CDR3 is 15 residues. V lost 5 bases, J lost 6 bases, and 9 bases stayed unmatched. The CDR3 region is CASSPSKGAAGELFF. The CDR3 DNA sequence: TGTGCCAGCAGCCCCAGCAAGGGGGCCGCCGGGGAGCTGTTTTTT.

This chain joins TRBV6-5 and TRBJ1-1, with D possibly TRBD1 on 5 matching bases. This CDR3 contains 14 residues. Germline V gene sequence: CDR1 MNHEY, CDR2 SVGAGI. V lost 2 bases and J lost 4, with 11 bases in between. The CDR3 sequence is CASSYAGPRTEAFF. The CDR3 region has the DNA TGTGCCAGCAGTTACGCGGGGCCTCGCACTGAAGCTTTCTTT.

This clonotype was found many times. V gene TRBV11-2 combines with J gene TRBJ2-7, with D hard to call. CDR1 is SGHAT and CDR2 is FQNNGV in the germline V gene. Trimming took off 4 bases at V and 2 bases at J, with 12 bases between the two ends. The CDR3 loop spans 14 amino acids. This CDR3 reads CASSYSRGTYEQYF. The CDR3 bases are TGTGCCAGCAGCTATTCCCGAGGTACCTACGAGCAGTACTTC.

This clonotype came up a few times. The chain has TRBV9 and TRBJ2-6; D might be TRBD2 (5 bases). The V and J ends lost 0 bases and 0 bases respectively, with 13 bases between them. CDR3 length equals 18 residues. Germline-derived CDR1 and CDR2 are SGDLS and YYNGEE. For the CDR3, the DNA is TGTGCCAGCAGCGTAGGCGGGCAGGTTAGCTCTGGGGCCAACGTCCTGACTTTC. It yields the protein CASSVGGQVSSGANVLTF.

This CDR3 reads CSASTAGSTDTQYF. In DNA, the CDR3 is TGCAGTGCTAGCACAGCGGGGAGCACAGATACGCAGTATTTT. This sequence joins TRBV20-1 and TRBJ2-3, with 7 bases that match TRBD2. The CDR3 length is 14 residues. V lost 3 bases and J lost 0; bases outside the gene matches: 3. The germline CDR1 and CDR2 sequences are DFQATT and SNEGSKA (reference sequence).